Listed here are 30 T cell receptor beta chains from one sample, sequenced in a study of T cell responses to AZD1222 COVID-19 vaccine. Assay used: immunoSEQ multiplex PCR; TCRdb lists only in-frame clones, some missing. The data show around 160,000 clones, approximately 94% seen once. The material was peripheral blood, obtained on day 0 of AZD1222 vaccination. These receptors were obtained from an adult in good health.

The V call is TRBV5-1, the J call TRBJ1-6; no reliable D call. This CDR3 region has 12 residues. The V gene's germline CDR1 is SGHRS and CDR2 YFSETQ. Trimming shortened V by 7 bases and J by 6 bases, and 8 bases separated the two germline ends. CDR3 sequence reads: CASQEGNSPLHF. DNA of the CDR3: TGCGCCAGCCAGGAGGGTAATTCACCCCTCCACTTT.

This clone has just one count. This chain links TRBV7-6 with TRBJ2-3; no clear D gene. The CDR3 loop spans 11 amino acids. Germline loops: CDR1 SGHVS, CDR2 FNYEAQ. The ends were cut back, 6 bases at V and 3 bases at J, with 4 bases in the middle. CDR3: CASRATDTQYF. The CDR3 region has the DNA TGTGCCAGCAGGGCGACAGATACGCAGTATTTT. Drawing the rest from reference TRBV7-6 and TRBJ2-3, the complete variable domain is GAGVSQSPRYKVTKRGQDVALRCDPISGHVSLYWYRQALGQGPEFLTYFNYEAQQDKSGLPNDRFSAERPEGSISTLTIQRTEQRDSAMYRCASRATDTQYFGPGTRLTVL.

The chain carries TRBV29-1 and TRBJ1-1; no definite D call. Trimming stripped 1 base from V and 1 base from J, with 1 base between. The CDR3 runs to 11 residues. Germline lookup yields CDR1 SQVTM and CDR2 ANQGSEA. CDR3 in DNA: TGCAGCGTTGAAGGGAACACTGAAGCTTTCTTT. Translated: CSVEGNTEAFF.

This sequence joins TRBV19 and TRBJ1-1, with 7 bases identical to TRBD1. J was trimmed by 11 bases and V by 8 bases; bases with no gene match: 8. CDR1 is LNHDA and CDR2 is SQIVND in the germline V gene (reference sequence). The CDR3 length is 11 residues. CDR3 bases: TGTGCCAGTCGGGACAGCAGTACGGCTTTCTTT. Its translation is CASRDSSTAFF.

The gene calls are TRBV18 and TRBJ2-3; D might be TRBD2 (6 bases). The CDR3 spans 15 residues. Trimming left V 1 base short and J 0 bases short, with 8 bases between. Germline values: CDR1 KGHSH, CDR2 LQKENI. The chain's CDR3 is CASSPRLASTDTQYF. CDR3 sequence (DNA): TGTGCCAGCTCACCACGGCTAGCGAGCACAGATACGCAGTATTTT.

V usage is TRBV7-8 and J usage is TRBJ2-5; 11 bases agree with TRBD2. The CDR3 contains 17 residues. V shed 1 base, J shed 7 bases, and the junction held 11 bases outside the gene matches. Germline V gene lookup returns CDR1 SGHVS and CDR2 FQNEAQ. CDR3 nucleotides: TGTGCCAGCAGCTTAGGAGGGACTAGCGGAGGAGGGGGGACCCAGTACTTC. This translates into CASSLGGTSGGGGTQYF.

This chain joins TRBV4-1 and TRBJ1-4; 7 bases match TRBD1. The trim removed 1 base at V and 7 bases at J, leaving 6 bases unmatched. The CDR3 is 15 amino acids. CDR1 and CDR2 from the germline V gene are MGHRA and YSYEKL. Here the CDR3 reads CASSQGDRDFEKLFF. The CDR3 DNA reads TGCGCCAGCAGCCAAGGAGACAGGGATTTTGAAAAACTGTTTTTT.

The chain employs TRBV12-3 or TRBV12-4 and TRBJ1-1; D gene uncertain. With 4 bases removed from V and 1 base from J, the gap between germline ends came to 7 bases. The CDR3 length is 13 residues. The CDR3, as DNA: TGTGCCAGCAGTTACGAAGAGAACACTGAAGCTTTCTTT. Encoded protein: CASSYEENTEAFF.

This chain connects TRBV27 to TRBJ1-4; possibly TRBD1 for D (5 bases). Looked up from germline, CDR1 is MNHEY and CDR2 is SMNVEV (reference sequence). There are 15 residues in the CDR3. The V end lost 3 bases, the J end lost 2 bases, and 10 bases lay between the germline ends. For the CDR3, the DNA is TGTGCCAGCAGTTTCGCGGGGGTCACTAATGAAAAACTGTTTTTT. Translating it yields CASSFAGVTNEKLFF.

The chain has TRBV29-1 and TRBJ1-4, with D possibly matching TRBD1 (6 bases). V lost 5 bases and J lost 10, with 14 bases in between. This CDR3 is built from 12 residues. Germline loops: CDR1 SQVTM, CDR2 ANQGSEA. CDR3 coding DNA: TGCAGCGTTCGGGACCAGGGGTCAAAACTGTTTTTT. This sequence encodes CSVRDQGSKLFF.

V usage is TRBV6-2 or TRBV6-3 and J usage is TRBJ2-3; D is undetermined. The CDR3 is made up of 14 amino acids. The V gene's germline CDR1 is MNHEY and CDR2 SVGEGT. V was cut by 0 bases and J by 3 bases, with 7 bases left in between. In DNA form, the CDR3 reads TGTGCCAGCAGTTACTCCCTACAGACAGATACGCAGTATTTT. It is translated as CASSYSLQTDTQYF.

CDR3 protein: CASSLKGTSNSPLHF. The CDR3 DNA is TGTGCCAGCAGCTTAAAAGGGACAAGCAATTCACCCCTCCACTTT. The chain carries TRBV11-2 and TRBJ1-6; maybe TRBD1 (6 bases). The CDR3 sequence is 15 residues long. Trimming removed 2 bases from V and 7 bases from J, with 12 bases in between. The germline V gene has CDR1 SGHAT and CDR2 FQNNGV.

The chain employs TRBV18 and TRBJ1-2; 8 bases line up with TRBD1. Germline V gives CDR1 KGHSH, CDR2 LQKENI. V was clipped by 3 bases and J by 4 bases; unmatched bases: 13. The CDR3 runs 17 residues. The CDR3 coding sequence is TGTGCCAGCTCACCCGATCGACAGGGGTCCTCTTCCTATGGCTACACCTTC. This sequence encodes CASSPDRQGSSSYGYTF.

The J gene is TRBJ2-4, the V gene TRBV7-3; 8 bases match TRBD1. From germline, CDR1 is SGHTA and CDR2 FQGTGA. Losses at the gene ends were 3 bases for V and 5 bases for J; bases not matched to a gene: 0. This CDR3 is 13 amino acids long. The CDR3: CASSLDRENIQYF. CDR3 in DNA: TGTGCCAGCAGCTTGGACAGGGAAAACATTCAGTACTTC. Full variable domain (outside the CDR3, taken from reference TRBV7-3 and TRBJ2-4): GAGVSQTPSNKVTEKGKYVELRCDPISGHTALYWYRQSLGQGPEFLIYFQGTGAADDSGLPNDRFFAVRPEGSVSTLKIQRTERGDSAVYLCASSLDRENIQYFGAGTRLSVL.

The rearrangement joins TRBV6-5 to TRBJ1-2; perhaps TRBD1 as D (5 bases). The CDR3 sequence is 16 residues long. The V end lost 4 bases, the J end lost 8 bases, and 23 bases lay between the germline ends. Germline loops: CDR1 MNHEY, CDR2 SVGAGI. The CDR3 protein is CASSSAGTAALGGYTF. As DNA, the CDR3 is TGTGCCAGCAGTTCTGCCGGGACGGCAGCCCTGGGGGGCTACACCTTC.

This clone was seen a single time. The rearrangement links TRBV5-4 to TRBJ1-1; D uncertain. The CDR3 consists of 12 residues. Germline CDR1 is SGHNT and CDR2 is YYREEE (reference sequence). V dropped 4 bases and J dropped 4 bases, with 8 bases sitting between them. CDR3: CASSPPGTEAFF. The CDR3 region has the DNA TGTGCCAGCAGCCCTCCGGGCACTGAAGCTTTCTTT.

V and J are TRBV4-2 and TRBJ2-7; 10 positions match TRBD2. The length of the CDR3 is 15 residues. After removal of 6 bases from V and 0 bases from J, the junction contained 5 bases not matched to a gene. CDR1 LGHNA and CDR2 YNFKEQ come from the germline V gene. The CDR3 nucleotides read TGTGCCAGCAGTCCGCTAGCGGGAGACTCCTACGAGCAGTACTTC. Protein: CASSPLAGDSYEQYF.

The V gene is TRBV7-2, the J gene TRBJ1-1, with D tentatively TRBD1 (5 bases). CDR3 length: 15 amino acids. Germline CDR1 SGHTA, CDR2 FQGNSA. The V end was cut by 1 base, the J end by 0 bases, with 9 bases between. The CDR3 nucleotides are TGTGCCAGCAGCTTAGGAGTGACAGTGAACACTGAAGCTTTCTTT. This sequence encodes CASSLGVTVNTEAFF.

CDR3 sequence reads: CATSRDLGLSSYNEQFF. In DNA form, the CDR3 reads TGTGCCACCAGCAGAGATCTTGGCCTCAGCTCCTACAATGAGCAGTTCTTC. The rearrangement uses TRBV15 and TRBJ2-1, with D unclear. The germline V and J ends were trimmed by 0 bases and 0 bases, with 12 bases remaining between them. There are 17 residues in the CDR3. Germline V gives CDR1 LNHNV, CDR2 YYDKDF (reference sequence).

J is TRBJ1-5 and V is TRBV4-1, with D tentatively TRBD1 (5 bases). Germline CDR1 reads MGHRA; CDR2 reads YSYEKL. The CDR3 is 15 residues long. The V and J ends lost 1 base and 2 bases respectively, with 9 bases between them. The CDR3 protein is CASSQVPGGNQPQHF. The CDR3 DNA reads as TGCGCCAGCAGCCAAGTACCGGGGGGCAATCAGCCCCAGCATTTT.

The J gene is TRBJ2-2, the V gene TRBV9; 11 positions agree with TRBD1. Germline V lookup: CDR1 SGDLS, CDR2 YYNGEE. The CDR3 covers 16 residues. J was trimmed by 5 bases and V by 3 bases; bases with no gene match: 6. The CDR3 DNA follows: TGTGCCAGCAGCGCAGGACAGGGGGCCGGGACCGGGGAGCTGTTTTTT. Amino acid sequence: CASSAGQGAGTGELFF.

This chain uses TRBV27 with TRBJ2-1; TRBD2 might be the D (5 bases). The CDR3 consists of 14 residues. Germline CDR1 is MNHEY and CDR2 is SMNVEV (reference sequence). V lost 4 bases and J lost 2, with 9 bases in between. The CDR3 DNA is TGTGCCAGCAGTTCGGACTCTCCCTACAATGAGCAGTTCTTC. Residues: CASSSDSPYNEQFF.

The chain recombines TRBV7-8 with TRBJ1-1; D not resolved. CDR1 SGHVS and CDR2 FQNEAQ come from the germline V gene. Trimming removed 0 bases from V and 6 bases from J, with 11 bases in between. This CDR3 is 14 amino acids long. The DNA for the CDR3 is TGTGCCAGCAGCTTAGCAGCAGGTAGATCTGAAGCTTTCTTT. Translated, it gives CASSLAAGRSEAFF.

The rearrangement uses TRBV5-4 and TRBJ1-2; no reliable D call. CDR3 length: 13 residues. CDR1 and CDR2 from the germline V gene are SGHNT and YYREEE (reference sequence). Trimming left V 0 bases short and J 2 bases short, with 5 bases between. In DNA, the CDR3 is TGTGCCAGCAGCTTGGACGGCAACTATGGCTACACCTTC. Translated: CASSLDGNYGYTF.

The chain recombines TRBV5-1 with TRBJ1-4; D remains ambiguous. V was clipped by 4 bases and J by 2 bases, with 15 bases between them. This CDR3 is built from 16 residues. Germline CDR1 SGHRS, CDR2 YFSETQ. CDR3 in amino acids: CASSPGPRETNEKLFF. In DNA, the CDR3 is TGCGCCAGCAGCCCGGGCCCCCGGGAGACTAATGAAAAACTGTTTTTT.

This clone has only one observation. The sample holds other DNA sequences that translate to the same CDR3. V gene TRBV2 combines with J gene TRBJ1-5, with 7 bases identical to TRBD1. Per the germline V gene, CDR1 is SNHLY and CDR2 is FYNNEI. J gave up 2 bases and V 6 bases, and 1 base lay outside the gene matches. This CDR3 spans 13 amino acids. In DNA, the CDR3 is TGTGCCAGCAGAGGACAGGGCAATCAGCCCCAGCATTTT. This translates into CASRGQGNQPQHF. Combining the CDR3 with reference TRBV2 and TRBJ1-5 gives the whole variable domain EPEVTQTPSHQVTQMGQEVILRCVPISNHLYFYWYRQILGQKVEFLVSFYNNEISEKSEIFDDQFSVERPDGSNFTLKIRSTKLEDSAMYFCASRGQGNQPQHFGDGTRLSIL.

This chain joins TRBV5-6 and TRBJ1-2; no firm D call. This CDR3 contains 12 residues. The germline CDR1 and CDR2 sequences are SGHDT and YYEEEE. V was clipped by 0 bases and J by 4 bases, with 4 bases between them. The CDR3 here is CASSLEIYGYTF. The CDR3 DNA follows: TGTGCCAGCAGCTTGGAGATCTATGGCTACACCTTC. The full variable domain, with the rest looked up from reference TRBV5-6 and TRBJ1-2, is DAGVTQSPTHLIKTRGQQVTLRCSPKSGHDTVSWYQQALGQGPQFIFQYYEEEERQRGNFPDRFSGHQFPNYSSELNVNALLLGDSALYLCASSLEIYGYTFGSGTRLTVV.

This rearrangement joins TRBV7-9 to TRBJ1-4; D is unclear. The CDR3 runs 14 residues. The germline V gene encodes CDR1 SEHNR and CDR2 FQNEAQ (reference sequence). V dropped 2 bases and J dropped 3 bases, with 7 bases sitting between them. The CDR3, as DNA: TGTGCCAGCAGCTTAACGGCACCTAATGAAAAACTGTTTTTT. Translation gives CASSLTAPNEKLFF. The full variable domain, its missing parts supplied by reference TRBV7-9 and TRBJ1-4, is DTGVSQNPRHKITKRGQNVTFRCDPISEHNRLYWYRQTLGQGPEFLTYFQNEAQLEKSRLLSDRFSAERPKGSFSTLEIQRTEQGDSAMYLCASSLTAPNEKLFFGSGTQLSVL.

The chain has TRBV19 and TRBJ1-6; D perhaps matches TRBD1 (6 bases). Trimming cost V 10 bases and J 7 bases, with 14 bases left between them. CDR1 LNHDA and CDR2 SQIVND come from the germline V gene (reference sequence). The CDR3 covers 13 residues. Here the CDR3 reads CATESGANSPLHF. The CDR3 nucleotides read TGTGCCACCGAGTCGGGGGCAAATTCACCCCTCCACTTT. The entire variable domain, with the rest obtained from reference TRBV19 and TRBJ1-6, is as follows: DGGITQSPKYLFRKEGQNVTLSCEQNLNHDAMYWYRQDPGQGLRLIYYSQIVNDFQKGDIAEGYSVSREKKESFPLTVTSAQKNPTAFYLCATESGANSPLHFGNGTRLTVT.

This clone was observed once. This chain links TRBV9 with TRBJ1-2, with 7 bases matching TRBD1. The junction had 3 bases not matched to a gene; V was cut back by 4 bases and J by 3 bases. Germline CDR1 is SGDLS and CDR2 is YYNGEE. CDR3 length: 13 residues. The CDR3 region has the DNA TGTGCCAGCAGCATCGGACAGGACTATGGCTACACCTTC. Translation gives CASSIGQDYGYTF.